The entry below gives a single T cell receptor beta chain sequence along with its context. Antigen specificity is unknown. The source of the sample is a study of blood T cells in healthy people across ages. Study outcomes and limitations: More naive CD4+ cells and higher diversity were found in long-lived than in aged donors.

A sample-barcoded 5' primer and a J-beta primer mix were used in a second PCR of roughly 7 to 11 cycles. A single record per CDR3 protein comes from TCRdb applying MiXCR to the 5' RACE reads. The sample shows 1,800,000 or so distinct CDR3 sequences, about two fifths of them seen only once. The germline V gene has CDR1 MNHEY and CDR2 SVGAGI. The CDR3 has 16 amino acids. V was pared by 6 bases and J by 2 bases, with 19 bases between. This sequence originates from a human donor in good health. The specimen was blood. The V gene is TRBV6-5, the J gene TRBJ2-5, with D possibly called TRBD1 or TRBD2 (5 bases each). The CDR3 nucleotides are TGTGCCAGCAGGTCGGGCAGGGCCTCGGGACAAGAGACCCAGTACTTC. Residues: CASRSGRASGQETQYF.